This TCR beta chain is from a study of CD8 T cells in Susac syndrome. Germline CDR1 is LNHNV and CDR2 is YYDKDF (reference sequence). Trimming pared 8 bases from V and 4 bases from J, leaving 15 bases between. CDR3 length: 14 amino acids. Recently defined diagnostic criteria classed the Susac syndrome patients as definite or probable. RNA amounts of roughly 0.45 to 1 ug underwent reverse transcription with random hexamers. Multiplex immunoSEQ PCR targeted 54 Vbeta and 13 Jbeta TCR beta segments. TCRdb re-called the immunoSEQ multiplex PCR reads with MiXCR, one entry per CDR3 protein. The sample holds tens of thousands of distinct CDR3 sequences, around 93% seen once.

The V gene is TRBV15, the J gene TRBJ1-5, with a possible D match to TRBD1 (6 bases). This sequence originates from a human donor with Susac syndrome. Sequencing used CD8+ T cells from PBMCs. CDR3 residues: CATRRGGANQPQHF. The CDR3 region has the DNA TGTGCCACCCGAAGGGGGGGGGCAAATCAGCCCCAGCATTTT. Using reference TRBV15 and TRBJ1-5 for the parts outside the CDR3, the full variable domain is DAMVIQNPRYQVTQFGKPVTLSCSQTLNHNVMYWYQQKSSQAPKLLFHYYDKDFNNEADTPDNFQSRRPNTSFCFLDIRSPGLGDTAMYLCATRRGGANQPQHFGDGTRLSIL.